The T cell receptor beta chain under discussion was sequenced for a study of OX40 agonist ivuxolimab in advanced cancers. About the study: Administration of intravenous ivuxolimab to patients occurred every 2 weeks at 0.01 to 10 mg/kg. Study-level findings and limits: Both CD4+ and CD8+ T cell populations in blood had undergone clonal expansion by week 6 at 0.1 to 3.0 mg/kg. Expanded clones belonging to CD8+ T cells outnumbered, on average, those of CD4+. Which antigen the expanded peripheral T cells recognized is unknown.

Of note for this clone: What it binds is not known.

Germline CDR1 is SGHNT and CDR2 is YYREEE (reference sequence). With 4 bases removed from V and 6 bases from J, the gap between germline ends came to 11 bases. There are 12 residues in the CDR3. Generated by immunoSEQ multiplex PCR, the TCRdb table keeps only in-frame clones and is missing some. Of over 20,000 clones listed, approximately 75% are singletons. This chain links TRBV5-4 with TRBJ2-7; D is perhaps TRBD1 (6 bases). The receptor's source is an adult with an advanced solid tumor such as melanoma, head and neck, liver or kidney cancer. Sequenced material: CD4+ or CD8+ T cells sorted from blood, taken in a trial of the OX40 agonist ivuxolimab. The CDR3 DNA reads TGTGCCAGCAGCCCGAACAGGGCCGAGCAGTACTTC. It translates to CASSPNRAEQYF.